The 16 T cell receptor beta chains reported below all come from one sample, sequenced in a study of type 1 and type 2 diabetes patients. The PCR template was genomic DNA. A primer set of 30 forward and 13 reverse primers amplified the CDR3. TCRdb called the multiplex PCR reads again in MiXCR, with one record for every CDR3 protein. This sample has about 290,000 distinct CDR3 sequences, with more than 40% found just once. Sequencing was performed on peripheral blood mononuclear cells (PBMCs). The receptors come from a man between 18 and 35 years old with type 2 diabetes.

As to this clonotype: An end of the junction differs from the germline gene, which may be a read error. The CDR3 nucleotides read TGTGCCAGCAGTTTAGTTCTGGGCGGGAGCTCCTACAATGAGCAGTTCTTC. Translation: CASSLVLGGSSYNEQFF. V gene TRBV24-1 combines with J gene TRBJ2-1; 7 nucleotides align to TRBD2. The CDR3 sequence is 17 residues long. The germline V gene has CDR1 KGHDR and CDR2 SFDVKD.

A remark on this clonotype: Germline and junction disagree at one end, which may indicate a read error. The chain carries TRBV6-5 and TRBJ2-5; tentative D call: TRBD2 (6 bases). CDR1 and CDR2 (germline): MNHEY, SVGAGI. The CDR3 is 15 residues long. CDR3 nucleotide sequence: TGTGCCAGCAGTTACTCAGGAGGGGACGGAGAGACCCAGCACTTC. It specifies CASSYSGGDGETQHF.

This clonotype was found a few times. CDR3 DNA sequence: TGTGCCAGCAGGGACGAGGGGGTCTCTGGAAACACCATATATTTT. This gives the protein CASRDEGVSGNTIYF. The chain has TRBV2 and TRBJ1-3, with D perhaps matching TRBD1 (6 bases). Germline CDR1 reads SNHLY; CDR2 reads FYNNEI. CDR3 length: 15 amino acids. Trimming pared 6 bases from V and 0 bases from J, leaving 12 bases between.

This clonotype was recorded a few times. The chain has TRBV27 and TRBJ2-5; D is possibly TRBD2 (5 bases). The CDR3 has 15 residues. Trimming removed 6 bases from V and 5 bases from J, with 19 bases in between. From germline, CDR1 is MNHEY and CDR2 SMNVEV (reference sequence). CDR3 in amino acids: CASSKGGYLTETQYF. CDR3 sequence (DNA): TGTGCCAGCAGCAAAGGCGGGTACCTGACTGAGACCCAGTACTTC.

This clonotype was counted only a few times. The chain combines TRBV7-2 with TRBJ2-1, with TRBD2 identical over 8 bases. The germline V gene encodes CDR1 SGHTA and CDR2 FQGNSA. With V trimmed by 1 base and J by 4 bases, 6 bases remained unmatched. The CDR3 length is 16 residues. The CDR3 loop reads CASSLVVAGRYNEQFF. Written as DNA, the CDR3 is TGTGCCAGCAGCTTAGTAGTAGCGGGAAGGTACAATGAGCAGTTCTTC.

This chain connects TRBV30 to TRBJ1-2; 8 positions agree with TRBD1. Germline lookup yields CDR1 GTSNPN and CDR2 SVGIG (reference sequence). This CDR3 comprises 14 residues. With 3 bases clipped from V and 4 bases from J, the junction kept 7 bases outside the gene matches. The DNA for the CDR3 is TGTGCCTGGAGACAGGGGGGAAGAGGCTATGGCTACACCTTC. Amino acid sequence: CAWRQGGRGYGYTF. The full variable domain, completed using reference TRBV30 and TRBJ1-2, is SQTIHQWPATLVQPVGSPLSLECTVEGTSNPNLYWYRQAAGRGLQLLFYSVGIGQISSEVPQNLSASRPQDRQFILSSKKLLLSDSGFYLCAWRQGGRGYGYTFGSGTRLTVV.

This clonotype came up a few times. The chain couples TRBV10-3 to TRBJ1-2; D gene uncertain. The CDR3 runs to 14 residues. Germline V gene data show CDR1 as ENHRY and CDR2 as SYGVKD. The V end lost 2 bases, the J end lost 3 bases, and 10 bases lay between the germline ends. CDR3 sequence (DNA): TGTGCCATCAGTGAGAATTTGGGTGACTATGGCTACACCTTC. It specifies CAISENLGDYGYTF.

Regarding this clonotype: One junction end does not reproduce the germline sequence, and a read error may be involved. The rearrangement joins TRBV11-2 to TRBJ2-5; TRBD1 might be the D (6 bases). From germline, CDR1 is SGHAT and CDR2 FQNNGV. CDR3 length: 16 residues. The CDR3 DNA reads as TGTGCCAGCAGCTCCCCCCCCGACAGGCCGAAAGAGACCCAGCACTTC. This encodes CASSSPPDRPKETQHF.

The chain employs TRBV9 and TRBJ2-7; D could derive from TRBD1 or TRBD2 (5 bases each). This CDR3 has 12 residues. V was clipped by 4 bases and J by 5 bases, with 10 bases between them. Per germline, CDR1 SGDLS and CDR2 YYNGEE. The DNA for the CDR3 is TGTGCCAGCAGCCCAGGGAGCGACGAGCAGTACTTC. It is translated as CASSPGSDEQYF.

This clonotype was observed a handful of times. This chain joins TRBV10-3 and TRBJ1-2; D ambiguous. Trimming took off 7 bases at V and 2 bases at J, with 23 bases between the two ends. CDR1 and CDR2 (germline): ENHRY, SYGVKD. The CDR3 is 17 amino acids. The CDR3 loop is CAIMKDLSSRENYGYTF. The CDR3 DNA sequence: TGTGCCATCATGAAGGACTTAAGCTCCAGAGAAAACTATGGCTACACCTTC.

This clonotype has just one count. V gene TRBV18 combines with J gene TRBJ1-6, with a weak D call TRBD1 (5 bases). V shed 3 bases and J shed 8 bases, with 8 bases lying between them. Germline CDR1 KGHSH, CDR2 LQKENI. This CDR3 is 13 amino acids long. In nucleotides, the CDR3 is TGTGCCAGCTCACCGGGGGATCATTCACCCCTCCACTTT. Translating gives CASSPGDHSPLHF.

This clonotype has more than one count but fewer than ten. This sequence joins TRBV14 and TRBJ2-2, with D perhaps matching TRBD2 (5 bases). V was trimmed by 0 bases and J by 6 bases, leaving 11 bases between them. The CDR3 covers 15 residues. Germline V gene lookup returns CDR1 SGHDN and CDR2 FVKESK. The DNA of the CDR3 is TGTGCCAGCAGCCAAGAACCAGTGGGAGCCGGGGAGCTGTTTTTT. It is translated as CASSQEPVGAGELFF.

The sample holds a few counts of this clonotype. This rearrangement joins TRBV7-9 to TRBJ2-7, with D tentatively TRBD1 or TRBD2 (5 bases each). The CDR3 consists of 15 residues. CDR1 and CDR2 from the germline V gene are SEHNR and FQNEAQ (reference sequence). Trimming removed 3 bases from V and 1 base from J, with 13 bases in between. CDR3 nucleotide sequence: TGTGCCAGCAGCTTTTCCGGGGCAGGGTCCTACGAGCAGTACTTC. Its translation is CASSFSGAGSYEQYF. Full variable domain (outside the CDR3, taken from reference TRBV7-9 and TRBJ2-7): DTGVSQNPRHKITKRGQNVTFRCDPISEHNRLYWYRQTLGQGPEFLTYFQNEAQLEKSRLLSDRFSAERPKGSFSTLEIQRTEQGDSAMYLCASSFSGAGSYEQYFGPGTRLTVT.

Comments on this clonotype: This likely comes from a read error, as the CDR3 has no conserved phenylalanine or tryptophan at its end. The chain has TRBV11-2 and TRBJ2-5; 8 bases line up with TRBD1. The CDR3 is 16 residues long. Trimming removed 2 bases from V and 5 bases from J; junction bases left unmatched: 10. Germline CDR1 SGHAT, CDR2 FQNNGV. CDR3 residues: CASSLMYDRGQETQYL. CDR3 nucleotide sequence: TGTGCCAGCAGCTTAATGTACGACAGGGGACAGGAGACCCAGTACCTC.

As to this clonotype: Sequence at one end of the junction differs from germline and may be a read error. This chain uses TRBV6-1 with TRBJ2-5; 7 bases are a match to TRBD2. In germline, CDR1 is MNHNS, CDR2 SASEGT. This CDR3 contains 14 residues. CDR3 nucleotide sequence: TGTGCCAGCAGTGAAGCGCGGTTGGCTAGCGGAGGAAATTTC. It codes for CASSEARLASGGNF.

The J gene is TRBJ2-3, the V gene TRBV10-1, with 7 bases matching TRBD1. In germline, CDR1 is WNHNN, CDR2 SYGVQD (reference sequence). CDR3 length: 16 amino acids. V lost 1 base to trimming and J lost 5 bases; unmatched junction nucleotides: 9. CDR3 amino acids: CASSELTGQTKDTQYF. The CDR3 DNA reads TGCGCCAGCAGTGAGTTAACGGGACAGACTAAAGATACGCAGTATTTT.